Listed below are T cell receptor beta chains from one sample, sequenced in a study of naive and memory T cell subsets. Via MiXCR, TCRdb re-called the UMI-ligation and nested PCR reads, giving one row per CDR3 protein. There are approximately 22,000 distinct CDR3 sequences in the sample; around 6% occur only once, and 6.2% lies in the top ten. The material was skin, obtained from a tuberculin skin test site. The source is an adult in good health. CDR3s include the opening cysteine and the closing phenylalanine or tryptophan. A D gene is named only where the DNA matches it firmly. Some rows have no size entry. The others give once, few or many, or a class for an expanded clone.

J	V	D	size	DNA	CDR3
TRBJ2-2	TRBV6-1	.	many	TGTGCCAGCAGTGAGAGAGGGACGATCGCGAACACCGGGGAGCTGTTTTTT	CASSERGTIANTGELFF
TRBJ2-3	TRBV9	TRBD2	many	TGTGCCAGCAGCGTGTCTAGCGGGAGCACAGATACGCAGTATTTT	CASSVSSGSTDTQYF
TRBJ2-5	TRBV7-3	.	many	TGTGCCAGCAGCTTAAGCGGGTCGAGGAGGGAGACCCAGTACTTC	CASSLSGSRRETQYF
TRBJ1-5	TRBV20-1	.	many	TGCAGTGCTAGAGATCCTGAGGGGGAGTTGAGCAATCAGCCCCAGCATTTT	CSARDPEGELSNQPQHF
TRBJ2-7	TRBV25-1	.	few	TGTGCCAGCAGGGAGGGGGCACGGGGCGAGCAGTACTTC	CASREGARGEQYF
TRBJ1-4	TRBV29-1	TRBD1	.	TGCAGCGTCCGGGACAGTCAGGCAACTAATGAAAAACTGTTTTTT	CSVRDSQATNEKLFF
TRBJ1-5	TRBV20-1	TRBD1	few	TGCAGTGCGCTTACTGGGACAGGCCATGGCAATCAGCCCCAGCATTTT	CSALTGTGHGNQPQHF
TRBJ2-2	TRBV3-1	.	many	TGTGCCAGCAGCCAAGGCGGTGCAAGTTCCGGGGAGCTGTTTTTT	CASSQGGASSGELFF
TRBJ2-1	TRBV28	.	medium-sized	TGTGCCAGCAAGGCGGGCCAAACGTGGGGCAATGAGCAGTTCTTC	CASKAGQTWGNEQFF
TRBJ2-3	TRBV2	TRBD2	many	TGTGCCAGCAGTTTTAGCGGGAGGGCCCCAGATACGCAGTATTTT	CASSFSGRAPDTQYF
TRBJ1-3	TRBV9	.	many	TGTGCCAGCAGCGTAGCTACAGGCACCTCTGGAAACACCATATATTTT	CASSVATGTSGNTIYF
TRBJ2-3	TRBV11-2	.	few	TGTGCCAGCAGCTTAGATCGACCAGATACGCAGTATTTT	CASSLDRPDTQYF
TRBJ2-3	TRBV7-9	.	many	TGTGCCAGCAGCTCTCAACAGGGATCCGCAGATACGCAGTATTTT	CASSSQQGSADTQYF
TRBJ1-5	TRBV20-1	.	many	TGCAGTGCTAGAGATGGACCAGGGCAGCCCCAGCATTTT	CSARDGPGQPQHF
TRBJ2-7	TRBV7-2	TRBD1	.	TGTGCCAGCACCCATTACAAAGGGGGCGCAAAGCTGGGCGAGCAGTACTTC	CASTHYKGGAKLGEQYF
TRBJ2-7	TRBV5-6	.	many	TGTGCCAGCAGCTTGGAAGCCCTACTACGGGAGCAGTACTTC	CASSLEALLREQYF
TRBJ2-1	TRBV19	TRBD2	few	TGTGCCAGTAGCACCACTAGCGGGAGCTACAATGAGCAGTTCTTC	CASSTTSGSYNEQFF
TRBJ2-1	TRBV5-1	.	few	TGCGCCAGCAGCTCCCCGCTAGCGCTCCCCCATGACAATGAGCAGTTCTTC	CASSSPLALPHDNEQFF
TRBJ2-5	TRBV18	.	many	TGTGCCAGCTCACCAAACCGGTACGAGACCCAGTACTTC	CASSPNRYETQYF
TRBJ2-2	TRBV20-1	TRBD1	many	TGCAGTGGGGAGCAGGGGGCATCCGGGGAGCTGTTTTTT	CSGEQGASGELFF
TRBJ1-1	TRBV6-5	.	few	TGTGCCAGCAGTTCCCCAGAAGGGACCACTGAAGCTTTCTTT	CASSSPEGTTEAFF
TRBJ1-1	TRBV19	TRBD1	few	TGTGCCAGTAGTACAATACAGCCCGGGACAGCAAGAGATGAAGCTTTCTTT	CASSTIQPGTARDEAFF
TRBJ2-1	TRBV7-9	TRBD2	few	TGTGCCAGCAGCTTAGGACTAGCGGGAGAACATGAGCAGTTCTTC	CASSLGLAGEHEQFF
TRBJ1-1	TRBV5-1	TRBD1	many	TGCGCCAGCAGCGTCCTACAGGGGAAAGACACTGAAGCTTTCTTT	CASSVLQGKDTEAFF
TRBJ2-1	TRBV10-3	TRBD2	many	TGTGCCATCAGTGCCCCCCCCCGGGCTAGCGGGTTGGTTCGGGAGCAGTTCTTC	CAISAPPRASGLVREQFF
TRBJ2-5	TRBV2	TRBD2	many	TGTGCCAGCAGCGGTAGCGGGTCTGGGGAGACCCAGTACTTC	CASSGSGSGETQYF
TRBJ2-1	TRBV5-7	TRBD2	medium-sized	TGTGCCAGCAGCTTGCGGCAGCGGGAGGGCCTGAATGAGCAGTTCTTC	CASSLRQREGLNEQFF
TRBJ1-1	TRBV3-1	TRBD1	.	TGTGCCAGCAGCCAGGGACAGAGGACCACTGAAGCTTTCTTT	CASSQGQRTTEAFF
TRBJ2-7	TRBV10-3	.	.	TGTGCCATCAGTGCGGACACGTACGACGAGCAGTACTTC	CAISADTYDEQYF